This is a list of T cell receptor beta chains from one sample in a study of post-analysis software for immune sequencing data. TCRdb analysed the PCR reads with MiXCR anew, one entry per CDR3 protein. Of under 650,000 distinct CDR3 sequences in the sample, 44% are singletons; the top ten hold more than 1.5%. Sequencing input: blood. The receptors were gathered from a girl between 5 and 17 years old with multiple sclerosis. Both conserved end residues are part of each CDR3.

>TRBJ2-2|TRBV5-1
CASKGQNAGELFF
>TRBJ1-1|TRBV9
CASSVERGTEAFF
>TRBJ2-3|TRBV12-3/TRBV12-4
CASRLTDVQYF
>TRBJ2-7|TRBV13
CASRLWTSGPYEQYF
>.|TRBV5-1
CASSSAQGAYEQYF
>TRBJ1-6|TRBV5-1
CASSLGVGQNSPLHF
>TRBJ1-5|TRBV10-3
CAISEGQYSNQPQHF
>TRBJ2-1|TRBV30
CAWSPSYEQFF
>TRBJ1-2|TRBV12-3/TRBV12-4
CASSSASGTALNYGYTF
>TRBJ1-6|TRBV27
CASSVSGVNSPLHF
>TRBJ2-5|TRBV20-1
CSARVGARMETQYF
>TRBJ2-1|TRBV28
CASSTRGRNNEQFF
>TRBJ2-7|TRBV6-5
CASRMIAGVSYNEQYF
>TRBJ1-2|TRBV9
CASSGHLINGYTF
>TRBJ1-5|TRBV7-9
CASSLAGQDNQPQHF
>TRBJ2-1|TRBV7-2
CASSFSGREYNEQFF
>TRBJ1-5|TRBV12-3/TRBV12-4
CASSLLLGLNQPQHF
>TRBJ2-3|TRBV29-1
CSVERGGTDTQYF
>TRBJ2-5|TRBV2
CASILPGQVQETQYF
>TRBJ2-3|TRBV10-3
CAISVPRQEDTQYF
>TRBJ1-1|TRBV10-3
CAISESGQNTEAFF
>TRBJ1-4|TRBV6-5
CASSYGGQLNEKLFF
>TRBJ2-1|TRBV4-1
CASSQGREKAYNEQFF
>TRBJ2-7|TRBV10-3
CATGAYEQYF
>TRBJ2-3|TRBV15
CATSSGTRSTDTQYF
>TRBJ2-6|TRBV12-3/TRBV12-4
CASGPPRVAGANVLTF
>TRBJ2-7|TRBV14
CASSRPGASYEQYF
>TRBJ1-2|TRBV20-1
CSATRDRGNYGYTF
>TRBJ2-4|TRBV20-1
CSALGGRGDIQYF
>.|TRBV28
CASSTQGRPGEQYF
>TRBJ1-2|TRBV14
CASSPYQGNGYTF
>TRBJ2-7|TRBV10-3
CAISYPSGTSGSIYEQYF
>TRBJ2-3|TRBV10-3
CAIGPAGEMTDTQYF
>TRBJ1-2|TRBV12-3/TRBV12-4
CASSGYQTVREGYTF
>TRBJ2-1|TRBV29-1
CSVALLMGEQFF
>.|TRBV12-3/TRBV12-4
CASSPQGQGVRYEQYF
>TRBJ1-2|TRBV29-1
CSVEDTRGAGQSNYGYTF
>TRBJ1-2|TRBV12-3/TRBV12-4
CASSLEGTYGYTF
>TRBJ2-1|TRBV12-3/TRBV12-4
CASSALLGTVNEQFF
>TRBJ1-2|TRBV10-3
CAISAGGGGPSPYGYTF
>TRBJ2-1|TRBV20-1
CSARSGSYNEQFF
>TRBJ2-5|TRBV12-3/TRBV12-4
CASSLVRWETQYF
>TRBJ2-1|TRBV5-1
CASSLSHKTSYNEQFF
>TRBJ2-7|TRBV12-3/TRBV12-4
CASSFTGLADYEQYF
>TRBJ1-2|TRBV5-1
CASSEPQLGYTF
>TRBJ1-5|TRBV25-1
CASSGSASGNQPQHF
>TRBJ1-1|TRBV4-1
CASSQEAGIEAFF
>TRBJ2-3|TRBV29-1
CSVEPGTSGSTDTQYF
>TRBJ2-3|TRBV6-2/TRBV6-3
CASSPIPDSWDTQYF
>TRBJ2-5|TRBV12-3/TRBV12-4
CASSLPSGETQYF
>TRBJ1-5|TRBV4-1
CASSQDMENRAKYQPQHF
>TRBJ2-1|TRBV20-1
CSAPSRPSYNEQFF
>TRBJ2-7|TRBV20-1
CSARTSGGEQYF